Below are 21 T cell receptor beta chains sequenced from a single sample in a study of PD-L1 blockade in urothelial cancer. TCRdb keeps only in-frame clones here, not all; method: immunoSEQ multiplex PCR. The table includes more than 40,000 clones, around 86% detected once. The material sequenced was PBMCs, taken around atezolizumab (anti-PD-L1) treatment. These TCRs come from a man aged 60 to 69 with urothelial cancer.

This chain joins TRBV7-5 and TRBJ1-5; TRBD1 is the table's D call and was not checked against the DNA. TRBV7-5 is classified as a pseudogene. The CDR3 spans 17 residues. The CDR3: CARSPRGTGQCNQPQHF. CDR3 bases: TGTGCCAGAAGCCCCAGAGGGACAGGGCAATGCAATCAGCCCCAGCATTTT.

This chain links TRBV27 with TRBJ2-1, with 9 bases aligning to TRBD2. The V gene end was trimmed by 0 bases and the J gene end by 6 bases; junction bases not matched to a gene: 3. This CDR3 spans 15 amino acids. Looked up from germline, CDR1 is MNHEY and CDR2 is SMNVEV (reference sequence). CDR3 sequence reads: CASSLSSGGLNEQFF. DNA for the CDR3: TGTGCCAGCAGTTTATCTAGCGGGGGCCTCAATGAGCAGTTCTTC.

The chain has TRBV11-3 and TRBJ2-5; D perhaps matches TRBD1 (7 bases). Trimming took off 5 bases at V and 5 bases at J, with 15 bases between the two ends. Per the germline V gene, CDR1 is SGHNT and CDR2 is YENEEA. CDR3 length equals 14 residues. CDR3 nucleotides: TGTGCCAGCAGCCAGAGCGCAGGGGGGGAGACCCAGTACTTC. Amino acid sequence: CASSQSAGGETQYF.

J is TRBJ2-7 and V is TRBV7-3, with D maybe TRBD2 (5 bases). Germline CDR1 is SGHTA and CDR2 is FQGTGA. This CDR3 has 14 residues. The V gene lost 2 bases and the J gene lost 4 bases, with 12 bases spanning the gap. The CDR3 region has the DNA TGTGCCAGCAGCTTAGATGCGGGTCCGTACGAGCAGTACTTC. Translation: CASSLDAGPYEQYF.

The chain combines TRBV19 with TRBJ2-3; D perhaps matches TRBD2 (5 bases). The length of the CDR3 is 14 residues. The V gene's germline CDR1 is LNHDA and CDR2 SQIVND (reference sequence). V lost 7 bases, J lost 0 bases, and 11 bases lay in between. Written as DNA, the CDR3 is TGTGCCAGTACCCCCGGGGTGAGCACAGATACGCAGTATTTT. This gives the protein CASTPGVSTDTQYF.

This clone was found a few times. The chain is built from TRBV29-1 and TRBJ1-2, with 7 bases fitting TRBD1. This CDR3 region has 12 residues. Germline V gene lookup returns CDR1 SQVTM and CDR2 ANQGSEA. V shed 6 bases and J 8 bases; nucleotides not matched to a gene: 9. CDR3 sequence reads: CSVYRGLWGYTF. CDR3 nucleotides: TGCAGCGTGTACAGGGGACTCTGGGGCTACACCTTC.

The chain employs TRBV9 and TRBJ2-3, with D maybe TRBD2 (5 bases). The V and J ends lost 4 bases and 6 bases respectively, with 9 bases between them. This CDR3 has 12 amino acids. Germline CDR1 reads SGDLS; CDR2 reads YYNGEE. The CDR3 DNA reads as TGTGCCAGCAGCCCCAGGAGGGATACGCAGTATTTT. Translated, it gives CASSPRRDTQYF. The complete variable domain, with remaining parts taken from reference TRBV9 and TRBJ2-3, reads DSGVTQTPKHLITATGQRVTLRCSPRSGDLSVYWYQQSLDQGLQFLIQYYNGEERAKGNILERFSAQQFPDLHSELNLSSLELGDSALYFCASSPRRDTQYFGPGTRLTVL.

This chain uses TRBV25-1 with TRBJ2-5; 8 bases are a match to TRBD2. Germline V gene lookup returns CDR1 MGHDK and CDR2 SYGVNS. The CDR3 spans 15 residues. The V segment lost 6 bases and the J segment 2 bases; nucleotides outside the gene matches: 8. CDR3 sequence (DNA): TGTGCCAGCAGCTATTCGGGACTAGTACAAGAGACCCAGTACTTC. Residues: CASSYSGLVQETQYF.

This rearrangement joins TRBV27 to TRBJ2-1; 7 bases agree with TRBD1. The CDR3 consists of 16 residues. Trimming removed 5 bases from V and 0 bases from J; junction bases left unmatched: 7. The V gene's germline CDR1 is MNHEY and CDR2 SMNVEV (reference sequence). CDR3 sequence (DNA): TGTGCCAGCAGTCTCGCGACAGGGCGCTCCTACAATGAGCAGTTCTTC. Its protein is CASSLATGRSYNEQFF.

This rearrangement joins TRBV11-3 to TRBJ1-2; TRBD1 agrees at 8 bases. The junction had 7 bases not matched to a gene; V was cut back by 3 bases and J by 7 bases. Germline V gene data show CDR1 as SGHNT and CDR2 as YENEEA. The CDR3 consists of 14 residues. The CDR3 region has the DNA TGTGCCAGCAGCTTTGACAGGGGACACATTGGCTACACCTTC. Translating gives CASSFDRGHIGYTF.

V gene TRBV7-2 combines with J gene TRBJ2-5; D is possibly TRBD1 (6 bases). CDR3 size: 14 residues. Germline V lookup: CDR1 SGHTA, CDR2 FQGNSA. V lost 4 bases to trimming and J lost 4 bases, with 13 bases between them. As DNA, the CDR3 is TGTGCCAGCAGCTCCCAGGGGAATTCAGAGACCCAGTACTTC. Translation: CASSSQGNSETQYF.

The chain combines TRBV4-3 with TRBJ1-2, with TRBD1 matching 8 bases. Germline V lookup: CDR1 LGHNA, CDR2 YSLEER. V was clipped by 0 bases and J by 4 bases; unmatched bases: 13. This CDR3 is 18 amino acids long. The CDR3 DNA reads TGCGCCAGCAGCCAAGAATCCCCCCCGACAGGGGCGAGCTATGGCTACACCTTC. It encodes CASSQESPPTGASYGYTF.

The CDR3 spells CASSARDFRAYEQYF. DNA for the CDR3: TGTGCCAGTAGTGCCCGGGACTTTCGTGCCTACGAGCAGTACTTC. V gene TRBV19 combines with J gene TRBJ2-7, with TRBD2 as a possible D gene (6 bases). Trimming removed 5 bases from V and 2 bases from J, with 16 bases in between. The CDR3 totals 15 residues. Germline CDR1 is LNHDA and CDR2 is SQIVND (reference sequence).

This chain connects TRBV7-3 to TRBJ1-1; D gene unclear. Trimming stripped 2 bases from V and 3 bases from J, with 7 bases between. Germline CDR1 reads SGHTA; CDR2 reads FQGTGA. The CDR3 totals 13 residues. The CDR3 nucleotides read TGTGCCAGCAGCTTAGAGGTGGACACTGAAGCTTTCTTT. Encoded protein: CASSLEVDTEAFF.

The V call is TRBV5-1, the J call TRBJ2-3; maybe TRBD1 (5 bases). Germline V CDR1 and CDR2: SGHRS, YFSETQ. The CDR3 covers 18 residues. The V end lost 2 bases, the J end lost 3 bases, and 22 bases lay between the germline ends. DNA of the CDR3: TGCGCCAGCAGCTTTTTTGTCGTGCGACAGACCGCAACAGATACGCAGTATTTT. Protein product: CASSFFVVRQTATDTQYF.

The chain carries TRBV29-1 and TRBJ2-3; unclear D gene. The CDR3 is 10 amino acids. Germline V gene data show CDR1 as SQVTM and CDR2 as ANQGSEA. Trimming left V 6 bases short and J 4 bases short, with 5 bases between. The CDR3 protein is CSVSADTQYF. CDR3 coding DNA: TGCAGCGTATCGGCAGATACGCAGTATTTT.

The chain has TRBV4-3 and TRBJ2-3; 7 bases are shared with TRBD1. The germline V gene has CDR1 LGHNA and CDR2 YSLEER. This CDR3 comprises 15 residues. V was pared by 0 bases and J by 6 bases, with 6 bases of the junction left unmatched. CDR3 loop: CASSQDAWDSDTQYF. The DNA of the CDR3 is TGCGCCAGCAGCCAAGATGCCTGGGACAGCGATACGCAGTATTTT.

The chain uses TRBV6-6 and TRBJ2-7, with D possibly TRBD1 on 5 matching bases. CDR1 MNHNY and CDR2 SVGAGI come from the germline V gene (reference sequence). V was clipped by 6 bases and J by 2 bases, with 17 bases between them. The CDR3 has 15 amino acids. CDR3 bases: TGTGCCAGCAGGCTCGCAGGGTCAGGCACCTACGAGCAGTACTTC. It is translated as CASRLAGSGTYEQYF.

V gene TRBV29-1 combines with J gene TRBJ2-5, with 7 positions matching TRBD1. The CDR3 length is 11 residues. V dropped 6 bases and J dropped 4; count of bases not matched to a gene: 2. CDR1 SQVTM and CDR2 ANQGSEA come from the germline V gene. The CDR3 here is CSVNRGETQYF. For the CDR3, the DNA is TGCAGCGTCAACAGGGGAGAGACCCAGTACTTC. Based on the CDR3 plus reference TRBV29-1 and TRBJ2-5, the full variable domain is SAVISQKPSRDICQRGTSLTIQCQVDSQVTMMFWYRQQPGQSLTLIATANQGSEATYESGFVIDKFPISRPNLTFSTLTVSNMSPEDSSIYLCSVNRGETQYFGPGTRLLVL.

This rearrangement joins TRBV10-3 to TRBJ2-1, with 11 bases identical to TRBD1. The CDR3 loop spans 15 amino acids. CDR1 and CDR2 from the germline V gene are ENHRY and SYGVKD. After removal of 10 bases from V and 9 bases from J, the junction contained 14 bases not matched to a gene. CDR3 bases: TGTGCCACCACCGCCGGACAGGGGGCATTAGGTGAGCAGTTCTTC. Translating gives CATTAGQGALGEQFF.

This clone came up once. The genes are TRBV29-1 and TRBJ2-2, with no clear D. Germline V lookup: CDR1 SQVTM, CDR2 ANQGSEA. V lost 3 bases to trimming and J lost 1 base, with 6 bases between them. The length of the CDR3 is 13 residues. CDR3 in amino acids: CSVEPGNTGELFF. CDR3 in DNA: TGCAGCGTTGAGCCAGGGAACACCGGGGAGCTGTTTTTT.